This T cell receptor (beta chain) is drawn from a study of blood T cell repertoires in COVID-19 (TCRdb year 2020). About the study as a whole: Samples from collaborators originated in the United States, Italy and Spain and spanned both the acute and convalescent phases of COVID-19. The material from the prospective study consisted of cDNA or gDNA derived from T cells, B-cell-depleted T cells, or PBMCs. Deeply sampled blood TCRbeta repertoires from subjects exposed to, actively infected with, or recovered from COVID-19 were included in the dataset. The repertoires were released in a freely available public database meant as a resource for research on the immune response to SARS-CoV-2. Samples were obtained from the ongoing ImmuneRACE study (first 160 participants) and from 1,254 subjects provided by 6 global collaborators. A de-identified subject ID, COVID-19 status, age in years and sex were almost always included in the sample metadata. HLA class I and class II types, where available, came from metadata supplied by the sample provider rather than from assay-based typing. What the research found in general, with its limitations: The quantity of clinical and demographic metadata differed by source and by participant and was supplied without curation.

TCRbeta CDR3 regions were amplified from genomic DNA by means of the immunoSEQ Assay, a bias-controlled multiplex PCR. The authors' pipeline ran thus. Within the assay, amplification of reference gene primers was used to estimate how many nucleated cells each sample contained. To quantify the absolute abundance of each unique TCRbeta CDR3 rearrangement, sequence reads were collapsed and filtered. For each sample, productive Simpson clonality was calculated as the square root of Simpson's diversity index over productive rearrangements. TCRdb carries this immuneACCESS record with in-frame sequences only. Its versions omit some clonotypes, under half of them owing to an unresolved V gene in the studies checked, with the rest unexplained. V, J and clone size reflect that table, while D and trimming were determined from the DNA. This sample has around 260,000 clones in its table, and roughly 90% of those were observed once. About 0.64% of the sample belongs to the ten largest clones.

The collaborating institutions used their own protocols to collect whole blood in K2EDTA tubes. For TCRbeta analysis, collaborator samples were shipped as frozen whole blood, as isolated PBMCs, or as DNA extracted from either sample type. V is pared back by 3 bases and J by 0 bases, with 14 bases lying between the germline termini. From the cysteine up to the phenylalanine, the CDR3 has a length of 16 residues. Of the read, only the CDR3 DNA is kept; its 48 bases are in frame from base 1. CDR1 and CDR2, per the germline V gene (reference sequence), are MNHEY and SMNVEV. As to this clone: Its antigen remains unidentified. One base away there is no much larger clone; base qualities are not given.

This chain is built from TRBV27 and TRBJ1-1; the best D guess is TRBD1, with 5 bases matching. This clonotype was obtained from a human donor in a cohort sampled during active COVID-19. Sequences were obtained from peripheral blood. The nucleotide sequence is TGTGCCAGCAGTTTGGGCAGGGCGCAACTGAACACTGAAGCTTTCTTT. It is translated as CASSLGRAQLNTEAFF.